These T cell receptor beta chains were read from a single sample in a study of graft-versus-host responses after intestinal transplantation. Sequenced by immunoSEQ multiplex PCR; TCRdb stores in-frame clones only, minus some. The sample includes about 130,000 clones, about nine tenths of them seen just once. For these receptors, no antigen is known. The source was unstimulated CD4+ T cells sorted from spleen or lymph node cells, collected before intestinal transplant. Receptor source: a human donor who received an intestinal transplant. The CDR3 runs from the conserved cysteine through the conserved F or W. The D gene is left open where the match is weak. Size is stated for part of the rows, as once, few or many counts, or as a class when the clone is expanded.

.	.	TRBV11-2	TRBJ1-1	TGTGCCAGCAGCCCGTACACTGAAGCTTTCTTT	CASSPYTEAFF
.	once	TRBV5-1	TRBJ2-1	TGCGCCAGCAGAAGGGACCATAGCTCCTACAATGAGCAGTTCTTC	CASRRDHSSYNEQFF
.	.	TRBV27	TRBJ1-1	TGTGCCAGCAGCCGGGTGGGGAACACTGAAGCTTTCTTT	CASSRVGNTEAFF
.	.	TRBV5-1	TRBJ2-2	TGCGCCAGCAGCCTATGGGGCAGCTCCACCGGGGAGCTGTTTTTT	CASSLWGSSTGELFF
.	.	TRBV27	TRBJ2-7	TGTGCCAGCAGTCCACTCTGGGACGACTACGAGCAGTACTTC	CASSPLWDDYEQYF
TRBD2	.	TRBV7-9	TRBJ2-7	TGTGCCAGCAGCTTGCGGGAGGGATCCTACGAGCAGTACTTC	CASSLREGSYEQYF
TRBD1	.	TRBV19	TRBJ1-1	TGTGCCAGTAGTATTGGGGGGACAGTTTACACTGAAGCTTTCTTT	CASSIGGTVYTEAFF
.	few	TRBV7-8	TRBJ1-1	TGTGCCAGCAGCTTAGCGTCCGGCACTGAAGCTTTCTTT	CASSLASGTEAFF
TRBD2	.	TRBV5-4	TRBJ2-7	TGTGCCAGCAGCCGGACTAGCGGGAGGCCCTACGAGCAGTACTTC	CASSRTSGRPYEQYF
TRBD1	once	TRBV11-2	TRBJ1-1	TGTGCCAGCAGCCCAGTGATAGGACAGGGGTCACCTGAGACTGCTTTCTTT	CASSPVIGQGSPETAFF
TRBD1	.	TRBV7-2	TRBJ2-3	TGTGCCAGCAGCAGAAGGGCTTTGACAGGGGTTGGCACAGATACGCAGTATTTT	CASSRRALTGVGTDTQYF